These T cell receptor beta chains were read from a single sample in a study of T cells in Graves' hyperthyroidism and ophthalmopathy. TCRdb recomputed calls from the multiplex PCR reads with MiXCR, one row per CDR3 protein. The sample comprises about 500,000 distinct CDR3 sequences, 17% of which are singletons, and roughly 15% rests with the top ten. The material sequenced was blood. Receptors originate from a woman aged 18-29 years with Graves' ophthalmopathy. The CDR3 runs from the conserved cysteine through the conserved F or W. Each record gives: clone size, D gene, J gene, V gene, CDR3 protein, CDR3 DNA. A D gene is named only where the DNA matches it firmly. For some rows the clone size is stated as once, few or many, or as a class when expanded; others skip it.

.	.	TRBJ1-1	TRBV5-1	CASSLGERGRHEAFF	TGCGCCAGCAGCTTAGGCGAAAGGGGGAGACATGAAGCTTTCTTT
many	TRBD1	TRBJ1-3	TRBV28	CASRTGGSVSGNTIYF	TGTGCCAGCAGAACAGGGGGTTCCGTCTCTGGAAACACCATATATTTT
.	TRBD1	TRBJ1-1	TRBV28	CASSIRGGTETFF	TGTGCCAGCAGCATCAGGGGGGGAACTGAAACTTTCTTT
many	.	TRBJ1-1	TRBV27	CASSRNGGTEAFF	TGTGCCAGCAGTCGAAACGGGGGGACTGAAGCTTTCTTT
.	.	TRBJ1-5	TRBV6-1	CASSDQLASNQPQHF	TGTGCCAGCAGCGACCAACTCGCTAGCAATCAGCCCCAGCATTTT
many	.	TRBJ2-1	TRBV27	CASSLLGAGSNEQFF	TGTGCCAGCAGTTTATTAGGGGCAGGGAGCAATGAGCAGTTCTTC
few	.	TRBJ1-2	TRBV4-1	CASSPLTGSYGYTF	TGCGCCAGCAGCCCCCTCACTGGGTCCTATGGCTACACCTTC
many	.	TRBJ1-2	TRBV4-2	CASSQVAQGNGYTF	TGTGCCAGCAGCCAAGTGGCCCAGGGGAATGGCTACACCTTC
.	.	TRBJ1-3	TRBV5-1	CASSLESGGNTIYF	TGCGCCAGCAGTCTGGAGTCGGGTGGAAACACCATATATTTT
few	TRBD1	TRBJ2-3	TRBV27	CASSLNPRDRTTDTQYF	TGTGCCAGCAGTTTAAATCCCCGGGACAGAACCACAGATACGCAGTATTTT
.	.	TRBJ1-3	TRBV11-2	CASSLEPWTGNTIYF	TGTGCCAGCAGTTTAGAACCCTGGACTGGAAACACCATATATTTT
few	TRBD1	TRBJ2-7	TRBV5-5	CASSWGQGFAYEQYF	TGTGCCAGCAGCTGGGGACAGGGATTCGCCTACGAGCAGTACTTC
.	.	TRBJ2-4	TRBV30	CAWSVIRTSVAKNIQYF	TGTGCCTGGAGTGTAATCCGGACCTCCGTGGCCAAAAACATTCAGTACTTC
many	.	TRBJ2-7	TRBV30	CAWSTLYEQYF	TGTGCCTGGAGTACCCTCTACGAGCAGTACTTC
many	.	TRBJ1-5	TRBV6-1	CASRLTEYSNQPQHF	TGTGCCAGCAGGCTGACAGAGTATAGCAATCAGCCCCAGCATTTT
many	TRBD1	TRBJ1-4	TRBV28	CASLERDRGHKLFF	TGTGCCAGCCTTGAACGGGACAGGGGCCATAAACTGTTTTTT
few	TRBD1	TRBJ1-5	TRBV6-1	CASRTGVQPQHF	TGTGCCAGCAGGACAGGGGTTCAGCCCCAGCATTTT
many	.	TRBJ1-1	TRBV7-2	CASSSYRDTEAFF	TGTGCCAGCAGCTCCTACAGGGACACTGAAGCTTTCTTT
many	.	TRBJ1-2	TRBV6-5	CASSYSPDSSYGYTF	TGTGCCAGCAGTTACTCCCCGGACAGTTCCTATGGCTACACCTTC
many	TRBD1	TRBJ1-1	TRBV2	CASSGQQGAGTEAFF	TGTGCCAGCAGTGGGCAACAGGGGGCGGGCACTGAAGCTTTCTTT
.	.	TRBJ2-7	TRBV20-1	CSANSRDHLYEQYF	TGCAGTGCTAATAGTCGAGACCACCTCTACGAGCAGTACTTC
.	.	TRBJ1-2	TRBV27	CASSFSQSLAGYTF	TGTGCCAGCAGTTTTAGTCAGTCCTTGGCTGGCTACACCTTC
many	.	TRBJ2-1	TRBV7-2	CASSLGLYNEQFF	TGTGCCAGCAGCTTAGGCCTATACAATGAGCAGTTCTTC
many	.	TRBJ1-2	TRBV29-1	CSVGPMEEGYTF	TGCAGCGTTGGCCCTATGGAGGAGGGCTACACCTTC
.	.	TRBJ1-5	TRBV4-2	CASSRVESNQPQHF	TGTGCCAGCAGCCGGGTGGAAAGCAATCAGCCCCAGCATTTT
few	TRBD1	TRBJ1-1	TRBV5-1	CASSLEGTGVTEAFF	TGCGCCAGCAGCTTGGAAGGGACAGGGGTCACTGAAGCTTTCTTT
.	.	TRBJ2-5	TRBV6-5	CASSYRGGAVETQYF	TGTGCCAGCAGTTACAGGGGGGGCGCGGTAGAGACCCAGTACTTC
few	.	TRBJ2-7	TRBV5-1	CASSPGLGGEQYF	TGCGCCAGCAGCCCGGGCCTCGGAGGCGAGCAGTACTTC
many	.	TRBJ1-1	TRBV13	CASSLGYRVTEAFF	TGTGCCAGCAGCTTAGGTTACAGGGTGACTGAAGCTTTCTTT
many	TRBD1	TRBJ1-1	TRBV20-1	CSATPGGYTTEAFF	TGCAGTGCTACCCCAGGGGGCTATACCACTGAAGCTTTCTTT
few	TRBD1	TRBJ1-6	TRBV6-1	CASSLSGTGFSSSYNSPLHF	TGTGCCAGCAGTCTCTCCGGGACAGGCTTCTCGAGCTCCTATAATTCACCCCTCCACTTT
few	.	TRBJ2-7	TRBV4-1	CASSQVPRSYEQYF	TGCGCCAGCAGCCAAGTCCCTAGGTCCTACGAGCAGTACTTC
.	TRBD1	TRBJ2-5	TRBV6-1	CASSPGTGEPKAETQYF	TGTGCCAGCAGCCCCGGGACAGGGGAACCAAAGGCAGAGACCCAGTACTTC
.	.	TRBJ1-1	TRBV4-2	CASSSQSGFVTEAFF	TGTGCCAGCAGTTCGCAATCAGGTTTCGTCACTGAAGCTTTCTTT
many	TRBD1	TRBJ2-7	TRBV28	CASSFPPRGLGYEQYF	TGTGCCAGCAGTTTCCCGCCAAGGGGGCTTGGCTACGAGCAGTACTTC
many	.	TRBJ1-1	TRBV12-3/TRBV12-4	CALRRTGNTEAFF	TGTGCTCTTCGCCGGACCGGTAACACTGAAGCTTTCTTT
many	.	TRBJ2-3	TRBV7-2	CASSSPTRRAQYF	TGTGCCAGCAGCTCTCCGACCAGAAGAGCGCAGTATTTT
many	TRBD2	TRBJ2-3	TRBV7-2	CASSLGSGRGGNTQYF	TGTGCCAGCAGCTTAGGTAGCGGGAGAGGGGGAAATACGCAGTATTTT